A single sample gave rise to the 5 T cell receptor beta chains below, sequenced in a study of cytotoxic CD8 clonotypes in ibrutinib-treated CLL. Using immunoSEQ multiplex PCR, the repertoire was profiled, and TCRdb retains in-frame clones only, with some absent. The sample lists some 150,000 clones, about three quarters seen once, with about 5% in the top ten. The sample in question was PBMCs, obtained after 24 months of ibrutinib treatment. The receptors were sampled from a human donor with chronic lymphocytic leukemia.

This chain joins TRBV6-1 and TRBJ2-5; D possibly corresponds to TRBD2 (7 bases). The V gene's germline CDR1 is MNHNS and CDR2 SASEGT. The V and J ends lost 6 bases and 5 bases respectively, with 19 bases between them. This CDR3 contains 15 residues. The CDR3 DNA is TGTGCCAGCAGCGCCCTCGGCGGGGGCGGGGAGACCCAGTACTTC. Its translation: CASSALGGGGETQYF.

V and J are TRBV19 and TRBJ2-7, with 8 bases lining up with TRBD1. This CDR3 contains 19 residues. Germline CDR1 reads LNHDA; CDR2 reads SQIVND (reference sequence). The V and J ends lost 3 bases and 2 bases, in that order; junction bases with no gene match: 18. The CDR3 DNA follows: TGTGCCAGTAGTATCCTACCCCAGAAGACAGGGGAGATTCCCTACGAGCAGTACTTC. As protein: CASSILPQKTGEIPYEQYF.

The gene calls are TRBV7-9 and TRBJ2-5; 9 bases are shared with TRBD2. In germline, CDR1 is SEHNR, CDR2 FQNEAQ (reference sequence). The CDR3 consists of 15 residues. V lost 5 bases, J lost 5 bases, and 9 bases stayed unmatched. Written as DNA, the CDR3 is TGTGCCAGCAGCACCGGGGGTAGCGGGAGTGAGACCCAGTACTTC. It encodes CASSTGGSGSETQYF.

The chain employs TRBV28 and TRBJ2-7; D remains unclear. CDR3 length equals 12 residues. Trimming took 5 bases from V and 4 from J, leaving 9 bases between them. From germline, CDR1 is MDHEN and CDR2 SYDVKM. CDR3 protein: CASSPLRYEQYF. The CDR3 DNA follows: TGTGCCAGCAGTCCCCTTCGGTACGAGCAGTACTTC.

The V gene is TRBV18, the J gene TRBJ2-7, with D perhaps TRBD2 (6 bases). V was shortened by 3 bases and J by 2 bases, with 17 bases between the two germline ends. In germline, CDR1 is KGHSH, CDR2 LQKENI. The CDR3 is 16 residues long. Written as DNA, the CDR3 is TGTGCCAGCTCACCCCAGGGTCCGGGGGTGACCTACGAGCAGTACTTC. This encodes CASSPQGPGVTYEQYF.